The rows below give T cell receptor beta chains drawn from one sample of a study of blood T cell repertoires in COVID-19. The data were produced by immunoSEQ multiplex PCR, yet TCRdb's version contains in-frame clones alone and is incomplete. The sample holds over 250,000 clones, roughly 80% seen once. The sequenced sample consisted of PBMCs or T cells enriched from blood (not recorded which). The receptors shown here come from a man in his forties who had been exposed to COVID-19. The CDR3 runs from the conserved cysteine through the conserved F or W. The order of the fields is J gene, V gene, clone size, D gene, CDR3 DNA, CDR3 protein. The D gene is left open where the match is weak. Clone size is given for some rows only: seen once, a few or many times, or a class if the clone is expanded.

J: TRBJ1-1
V: TRBV6-4
size: .
D: TRBD1
DNA: TGTGCCAGCAGTGAGGAATTCAGACCTAATACAGGGGGCACTGAAGCTTTCTTT
CDR3: CASSEEFRPNTGGTEAFF

J: TRBJ2-1
V: TRBV3-1/TRBV3-2
size: .
D: .
DNA: TGTGCCAGCAGCCAGGGCGACCCGCGTGACAATGAGCAGTTCTTC
CDR3: CASSQGDPRDNEQFF

J: TRBJ2-6
V: TRBV6-5
size: few
D: .
DNA: TGTGCCAGCAGTACCCTTCAGGGGGGGGCCAACGTCCTGACTTTC
CDR3: CASSTLQGGANVLTF

J: TRBJ2-1
V: TRBV21-1
size: .
D: .
DNA: TGTGCCAGCAGCAGTTTTTATCGCGGGACTAGGGCTTACAATGAGCAGTTCTTC
CDR3: CASSSFYRGTRAYNEQFF

J: TRBJ2-5
V: TRBV5-6
size: .
D: TRBD1
DNA: TGTGCCAGCAGACAAGGACAGGGGACGGAGACCCAGTACTTC
CDR3: CASRQGQGTETQYF

J: TRBJ1-1
V: TRBV21-1
size: .
D: .
DNA: TGTGCCAGCAGCAAAGCAGCAGGGTGGAACACTGAAGCTTTCTTT
CDR3: CASSKAAGWNTEAFF

J: TRBJ2-1
V: TRBV3-1/TRBV3-2
size: once
D: TRBD2
DNA: TGTGCCAGCACCCCGCGGGAGGGCCCCAATGAGCAGTTCTTC
CDR3: CASTPREGPNEQFF

J: TRBJ1-1
V: TRBV7-2
size: .
D: .
DNA: TGTGCCAGCAGCTTAGGAGGAGTGGTTGCCACTGAAGCTTTCTTT
CDR3: CASSLGGVVATEAFF

J: TRBJ1-6
V: TRBV5-4
size: .
D: .
DNA: TGTGCCAGCACCGAAAGGGGGAGGGTGACTTCACCCCTCCACTTT
CDR3: CASTERGRVTSPLHF

J: TRBJ2-1
V: TRBV7-2
size: .
D: .
DNA: TGTGCCAGCAGCTTAGTGCCTAGCTATGAGCAGTTCTTC
CDR3: CASSLVPSYEQFF

J: TRBJ2-7
V: TRBV6-6
size: .
D: .
DNA: TGTGCCAGCAGTTTACCACAGGGATCGGACGAGCAGTACTTC
CDR3: CASSLPQGSDEQYF

J: TRBJ2-1
V: TRBV19
size: .
D: TRBD2
DNA: TGTGCCAGCGAACTAGCGGGAGGACACCAGTTCTTC
CDR3: CASELAGGHQFF

J: TRBJ2-7
V: TRBV3-1/TRBV3-2
size: .
D: .
DNA: TGTGCCAGCAGCCAAGTCGGCGGCTACGAGCAGTACTTC
CDR3: CASSQVGGYEQYF

J: TRBJ2-2
V: TRBV11-2
size: .
D: TRBD1
DNA: TGTGCCAGCAGCCTACCGCAGGGGGCGGTCACCGGGGAGCTGTTTTTT
CDR3: CASSLPQGAVTGELFF

J: TRBJ2-2
V: TRBV3-1/TRBV3-2
size: .
D: TRBD2
DNA: TGTGCCAGCAGCCATTTCTTGTCCAGATCTAGCGGGAGTCCCGGGGAGCTGTTTTTT
CDR3: CASSHFLSRSSGSPGELFF

J: TRBJ2-7
V: TRBV3-1/TRBV3-2
size: once
D: TRBD1
DNA: TGTGCCAGCAGCCAAGAAGGGGGACAGGGGGCTAGGTACTTC
CDR3: CASSQEGGQGARYF